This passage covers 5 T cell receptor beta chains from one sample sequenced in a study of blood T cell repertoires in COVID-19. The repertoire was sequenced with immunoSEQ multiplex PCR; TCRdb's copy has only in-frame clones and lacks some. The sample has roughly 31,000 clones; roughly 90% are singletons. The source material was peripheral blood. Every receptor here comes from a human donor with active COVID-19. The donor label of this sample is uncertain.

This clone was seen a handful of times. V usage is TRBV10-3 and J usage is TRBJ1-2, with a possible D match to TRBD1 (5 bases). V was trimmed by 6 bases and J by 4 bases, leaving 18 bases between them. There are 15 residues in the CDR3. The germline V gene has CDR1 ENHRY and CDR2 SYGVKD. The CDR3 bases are TGTGCCATCAGGATGGGAGATATCGGGGGCTATGGCTACACCTTC. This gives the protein CAIRMGDIGGYGYTF.

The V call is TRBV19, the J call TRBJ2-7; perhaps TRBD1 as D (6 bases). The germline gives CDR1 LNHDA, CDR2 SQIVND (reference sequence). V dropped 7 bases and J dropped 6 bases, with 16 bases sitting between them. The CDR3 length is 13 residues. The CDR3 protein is CASNIAPGAEQYF. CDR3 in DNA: TGTGCCAGTAACATCGCGCCAGGGGCCGAGCAGTACTTC.

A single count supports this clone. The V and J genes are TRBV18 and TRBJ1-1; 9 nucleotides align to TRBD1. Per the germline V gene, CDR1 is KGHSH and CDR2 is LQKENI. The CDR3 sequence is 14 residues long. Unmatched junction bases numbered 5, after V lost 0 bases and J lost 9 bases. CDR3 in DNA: TGTGCCAGCTCACCACCGGGACAGGGATTTAAAGCTTTCTTT. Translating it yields CASSPPGQGFKAFF.

The CDR3 sequence: CSASGDRASSGRVYEQYF. The CDR3 nucleotides are TGCAGTGCTAGTGGGGACAGGGCGAGTAGCGGGAGGGTTTACGAGCAGTACTTC. The rearrangement joins TRBV20-1 to TRBJ2-7; 11 nucleotides align to TRBD2. Germline CDR1 DFQATT, CDR2 SNEGSKA (reference sequence). The ends lost 3 bases at V and 4 bases at J; junction bases unmatched: 17. This CDR3 spans 18 amino acids.

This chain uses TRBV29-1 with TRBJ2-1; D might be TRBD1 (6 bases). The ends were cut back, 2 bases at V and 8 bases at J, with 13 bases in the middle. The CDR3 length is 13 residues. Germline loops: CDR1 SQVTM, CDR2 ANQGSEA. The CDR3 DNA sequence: TGCAGCGTTGAACAGGGCAGGGGCCATGAGCAGTTCTTC. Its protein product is CSVEQGRGHEQFF.